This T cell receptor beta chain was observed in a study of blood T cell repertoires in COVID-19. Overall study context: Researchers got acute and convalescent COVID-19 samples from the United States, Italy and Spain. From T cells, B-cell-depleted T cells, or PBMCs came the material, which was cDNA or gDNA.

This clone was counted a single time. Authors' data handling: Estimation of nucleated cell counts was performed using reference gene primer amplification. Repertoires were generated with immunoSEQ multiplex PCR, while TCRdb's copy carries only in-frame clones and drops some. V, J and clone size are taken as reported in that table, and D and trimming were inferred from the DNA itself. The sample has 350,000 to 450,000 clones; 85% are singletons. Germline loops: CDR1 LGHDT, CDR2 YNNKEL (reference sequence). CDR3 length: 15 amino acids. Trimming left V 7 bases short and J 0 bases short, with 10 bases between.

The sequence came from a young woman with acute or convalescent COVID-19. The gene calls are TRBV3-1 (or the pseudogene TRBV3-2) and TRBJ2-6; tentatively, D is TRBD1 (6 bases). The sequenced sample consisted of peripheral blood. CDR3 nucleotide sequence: TGTGCCAGCAAACCAGGGGACTCTGGGGCCAACGTCCTGACTTTC. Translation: CASKPGDSGANVLTF.